The 28 T cell receptor beta chains reported below all come from one sample, sequenced in a study of CD8 T cells in ankylosing spondylitis. TCRdb processed the 5' RACE reads anew with MiXCR; each CDR3 protein has one entry. Among approximately 35,000 distinct CDR3 sequences listed, 14% were seen once. The sequencing sample was made of blood. These receptors originate from a male donor with ankylosing spondylitis or in good health (not recorded which).

The V and J genes are TRBV27 and TRBJ2-1; 12 bases are shared with TRBD2. Unmatched junction bases numbered 6, after V lost 4 bases and J lost 8 bases. The length of the CDR3 is 15 residues. Per the germline V gene, CDR1 is MNHEY and CDR2 is SMNVEV (reference sequence). The CDR3 here is CASSSGTSGLDEQFF. The CDR3 nucleotides are TGTGCCAGCAGTTCTGGGACTAGCGGGCTCGATGAGCAGTTCTTC.

There are a few counts of this clonotype. This rearrangement joins TRBV3-1 to TRBJ2-5, with D possibly matching TRBD1 (6 bases). V lost 4 bases to trimming and J lost 3 bases, with 12 bases between them. The CDR3 loop spans 14 amino acids. Per the germline V gene, CDR1 is LGHDT and CDR2 is YNNKEL (reference sequence). The CDR3 region has the DNA TGTGCCAGCAGCCTCCCCGGGACAAAAGAGACCCAGTACTTC. Amino acids: CASSLPGTKETQYF.

The rearrangement uses TRBV12-3 or TRBV12-4 and TRBJ2-2; TRBD2 matches at 8 bases. The CDR3 loop spans 16 amino acids. V trimming: 8 bases; J trimming: 3 bases; junction bases outside the gene matches: 11. The CDR3, as DNA: TGTGCCAGCCTTCAGGGGTTAGCGGGACACACCGGGGAGCTGTTTTTT. The encoded protein is CASLQGLAGHTGELFF.

This clonotype was found a few times. The V gene is TRBV28, the J gene TRBJ2-2; 7 nucleotides match TRBD2. With V trimmed by 5 bases and J by 5 bases, 11 bases remained unmatched. Germline V CDR1 and CDR2: MDHEN, SYDVKM. CDR3 length equals 16 residues. This CDR3 is CASSAGRAARTGELFF. As DNA, the CDR3 is TGTGCCAGCAGTGCAGGGAGGGCAGCCCGGACCGGGGAGCTGTTTTTT.

The chain couples TRBV3-1 to TRBJ2-1, with 7 bases that match TRBD2. The CDR3 sequence is 14 residues long. After removal of 5 bases from V and 5 bases from J, the junction contained 6 bases not matched to a gene. Germline loops: CDR1 LGHDT, CDR2 YNNKEL (reference sequence). CDR3 bases: TGTGCCAGCAGCGACGGACTAGTTGACAATGAGCAGTTCTTC. It translates to CASSDGLVDNEQFF.

The V call is TRBV6-1, the J call TRBJ2-7; 13 nucleotides line up with TRBD2. Germline V lookup: CDR1 MNHNS, CDR2 SASEGT. The CDR3 runs 15 residues. V shed 8 bases, J shed 0 bases, and the junction held 4 bases outside the gene matches. The CDR3: CASSGLAGISYEQYF. CDR3 coding DNA: TGTGCCAGCTCGGGACTAGCGGGAATCTCCTACGAGCAGTACTTC.

V usage is TRBV7-8 and J usage is TRBJ2-3; D is uncertain. The CDR3 is 13 residues long. The V gene lost 11 bases and the J gene lost 2 bases, with 14 bases spanning the gap. The germline V gene encodes CDR1 SGHVS and CDR2 FQNEAQ. The CDR3 sequence: CASTGGSTDTQYF. CDR3 nucleotides: TGTGCCTCAACTGGCGGCTCCACAGATACGCAGTATTTT.

There are a few counts of this clonotype. The CDR3 sequence is CASSPSGGANTGELFF. The CDR3 nucleotides are TGTGCCAGCAGCCCCAGCGGGGGCGCGAACACCGGGGAGCTGTTTTTT. The chain combines TRBV9 with TRBJ2-2, with 8 bases aligning to TRBD2. The germline V gene has CDR1 SGDLS and CDR2 YYNGEE. This CDR3 is 16 amino acids long. V was pared by 4 bases and J by 0 bases, with 5 bases of the junction left unmatched. The variable domain in full, with the rest retrieved from reference TRBV9 and TRBJ2-2, is DSGVTQTPKHLITATGQRVTLRCSPRSGDLSVYWYQQSLDQGLQFLIQYYNGEERAKGNILERFSAQQFPDLHSELNLSSLELGDSALYFCASSPSGGANTGELFFGEGSRLTVL.

This clonotype came up a few times. V and J are TRBV28 and TRBJ1-2; D call uncertain. The CDR3 sequence is 13 residues long. Germline-derived CDR1 and CDR2 are MDHEN and SYDVKM. Trimming stripped 6 bases from V and 8 bases from J, with 16 bases between. The CDR3 coding sequence is TGTGCCAGCAGCCTAGCCAACCCCGGGGGCTACACCTTC. This translates into CASSLANPGGYTF.

The genes are TRBV11-2 and TRBJ2-3; perhaps TRBD2 as D (6 bases). CDR3 length: 11 residues. Between the trimmed V and J ends, which lost 8 bases and 3 bases, there was a span of 6 bases. Germline V gene data show CDR1 as SGHAT and CDR2 as FQNNGV. The CDR3 reads CASRETDTQYF. Written as DNA, the CDR3 is TGTGCCAGCCGGGAGACAGATACGCAGTATTTT.

This clonotype was seen a few times. V is TRBV5-1 and J is TRBJ2-2, with 7 bases lining up with TRBD2. V shed 6 bases and J 2 bases; nucleotides not matched to a gene: 7. Per germline, CDR1 SGHRS and CDR2 YFSETQ. CDR3 length: 15 amino acids. The CDR3 sequence: CASMSGVTNTGELFF. The CDR3 region has the DNA TGCGCCAGCATGAGCGGGGTCACAAACACCGGGGAGCTGTTTTTT.

This clonotype was seen a few times. The chain has TRBV4-3 and TRBJ2-5, with D perhaps matching TRBD2 (5 bases). Trimming pared 4 bases from V and 5 bases from J, leaving 20 bases between. This CDR3 is built from 16 residues. Germline CDR1 LGHNA, CDR2 YSLEER. The CDR3 sequence: CASSLGLVGSSETQYF. Here the CDR3 DNA reads TGCGCCAGCAGCCTCGGACTGGTCGGGTCATCGGAGACCCAGTACTTC.

This clonotype occurred a few times. The V and J genes are TRBV12-3 or TRBV12-4 and TRBJ2-3, with D unclear. The CDR3 runs 14 residues. Trimming pared 3 bases from V and 1 base from J, leaving 8 bases between. In nucleotides, the CDR3 is TGTGCCAGCAGTTTGGTGGTAGGCACAGATACGCAGTATTTT. Protein: CASSLVVGTDTQYF.

This clonotype was observed a handful of times. The V gene is TRBV4-1, the J gene TRBJ2-4; a weak D match, TRBD1 (6 bases). This CDR3 is 16 amino acids long. Germline-derived CDR1 and CDR2 are MGHRA and YSYEKL. Trimming removed 3 bases from V and 9 bases from J, with 21 bases in between. CDR3 region: CASSQVTGKTQGIQYF. DNA for the CDR3: TGCGCCAGCAGCCAGGTAACAGGGAAGACCCAGGGCATTCAGTACTTC.

A few counts support this clonotype. The rearrangement joins TRBV11-2 to TRBJ2-7; possible D gene TRBD2, 6 bases. Germline lookup yields CDR1 SGHAT and CDR2 FQNNGV. The CDR3 spans 14 residues. Trimming left V 4 bases short and J 2 bases short, with 12 bases between. The CDR3 region is CASSSLGGPYEQYF. The CDR3 bases are TGTGCCAGCAGCTCCTTAGGAGGGCCCTACGAGCAGTACTTC.

This clonotype was detected a few times. The chain couples TRBV4-1 to TRBJ2-3, with TRBD2 matching 7 bases. The germline CDR1 and CDR2 sequences are MGHRA and YSYEKL. The CDR3 is 14 amino acids. The ends lost 2 bases at V and 8 bases at J; junction bases unmatched: 7. The CDR3 DNA follows: TGCGCCAGCAGCCAACCAAGCGGGAAGGTTACGCAGTATTTT. Protein product: CASSQPSGKVTQYF.

This chain uses TRBV5-1 with TRBJ2-1; D perhaps matches TRBD1 (5 bases). V dropped 4 bases and J dropped 1 base, with 9 bases sitting between them. The V gene's germline CDR1 is SGHRS and CDR2 YFSETQ. There are 14 residues in the CDR3. The CDR3 reads CASSRSGSYNEQFF. CDR3 sequence (DNA): TGCGCCAGCAGCCGGTCAGGGTCCTACAATGAGCAGTTCTTC.

This clonotype was found many times. The chain uses TRBV4-3 and TRBJ2-1; a possible D gene is TRBD2 (5 bases). V was pared by 0 bases and J by 8 bases, with 11 bases between. Per the germline V gene, CDR1 is LGHNA and CDR2 is YSLEER. The CDR3 is made up of 14 amino acids. The CDR3 loop reads CASSQDRDGHEQFF. In nucleotides, the CDR3 is TGCGCCAGCAGCCAAGATCGGGATGGCCATGAGCAGTTCTTC.

The V and J genes are TRBV5-6 and TRBJ2-3; TRBD2 agrees at 9 bases. With 3 bases clipped from V and 0 bases from J, the junction kept 11 bases outside the gene matches. The CDR3 loop spans 18 amino acids. The germline V gene has CDR1 SGHDT and CDR2 YYEEEE. CDR3 residues: CASSWGVTAGGSTDTQYF. Here the CDR3 DNA reads TGTGCCAGCAGCTGGGGGGTCACTGCGGGAGGGAGCACAGATACGCAGTATTTT.

In its sample, this clonotype was seen a few times. CDR3 sequence: CSASVGGNNEQFF. The DNA for the CDR3 is TGCAGTGCGAGCGTAGGAGGGAACAATGAGCAGTTCTTC. The genes are TRBV20-1 and TRBJ2-1, with D possibly matching TRBD2 (6 bases). Trimming removed 6 bases at V and 5 bases at J, with 14 bases between. The CDR3 sequence is 13 residues long. The germline CDR1 and CDR2 sequences are DFQATT and SNEGSKA (reference sequence).

This clonotype came up a few times. The rearrangement uses TRBV20-1 and TRBJ2-3; perhaps D is TRBD1 or TRBD2 (5 bases each). The CDR3 has 16 amino acids. Between the trimmed V and J ends, which lost 3 bases and 2 bases, there was a span of 18 bases. Germline CDR1 is DFQATT and CDR2 is SNEGSKA (reference sequence). CDR3 loop: CSASTVGQGVTDTQYF. The CDR3 DNA reads TGCAGTGCTAGCACAGTCGGTCAGGGAGTCACAGATACGCAGTATTTT.

This chain joins TRBV3-1 and TRBJ2-1; tentatively, D is TRBD1 (6 bases). The germline CDR1 and CDR2 sequences are LGHDT and YNNKEL (reference sequence). The germline V and J ends were trimmed by 2 bases and 3 bases, with 11 bases remaining between them. The CDR3 sequence is 15 residues long. In DNA form, the CDR3 reads TGTGCCAGCAGCCAAACCCAGGGGAGCTACAATGAGCAGTTCTTC. As protein: CASSQTQGSYNEQFF.

This clonotype was picked up a small number of times. V usage is TRBV19 and J usage is TRBJ2-6; unclear D gene. The CDR3 consists of 15 residues. The germline V and J ends were trimmed by 0 bases and 1 base, with 4 bases remaining between them. CDR1 LNHDA and CDR2 SQIVND come from the germline V gene (reference sequence). The CDR3: CASSIDGSGANVLTF. The CDR3 DNA sequence: TGTGCCAGTAGTATAGATGGGTCTGGGGCCAACGTCCTGACTTTC.

This clonotype has only a few counts. The chain is built from TRBV9 and TRBJ1-4; D is undetermined. The CDR3 loop spans 14 amino acids. CDR1 and CDR2 (germline): SGDLS, YYNGEE. Deletions cut 3 bases from V and 5 bases from J, with 11 bases between. CDR3 nucleotides: TGTGCCAGCAGCGAAGCAGGACCGAATGAAAAACTGTTTTTT. Protein: CASSEAGPNEKLFF.

This clonotype was seen a handful of times. This chain uses TRBV11-2 with TRBJ2-7; D is possibly TRBD1 (6 bases). The CDR3 is made up of 15 amino acids. CDR1 and CDR2 (germline): SGHAT, FQNNGV. Trimming stripped 4 bases from V and 2 bases from J, with 15 bases between. Here the CDR3 reads CASSYRDIGTYEQYF. In DNA, the CDR3 is TGTGCCAGCAGCTACCGGGACATAGGAACCTACGAGCAGTACTTC. Looking up the rest from reference TRBV11-2 and TRBJ2-7 gives the full variable domain: EAGVAQSPRYKIIEKRQSVAFWCNPISGHATLYWYQQILGQGPKLLIQFQNNGVVDDSQLPKDRFSAERLKGVDSTLKIQPAKLEDSAVYLCASSYRDIGTYEQYFGPGTRLTVT.

This clonotype showed up just a few times. The rearrangement joins TRBV5-1 to TRBJ2-5; D is undetermined. This CDR3 region has 14 residues. The germline V gene encodes CDR1 SGHRS and CDR2 YFSETQ. The V end was cut by 5 bases, the J end by 1 base, with 12 bases between. CDR3 nucleotides: TGCGCCAGCAGTCCGACGGATCCCCAAGAGACCCAGTACTTC. Translated, it gives CASSPTDPQETQYF.

The chain links TRBV3-1 to TRBJ2-7; D is ambiguous. Trimming took off 0 bases at V and 2 bases at J, with 11 bases between the two ends. This CDR3 has 15 amino acids. Germline loops: CDR1 LGHDT, CDR2 YNNKEL (reference sequence). CDR3 loop: CASSQDWPSTYEQYF. CDR3 coding DNA: TGTGCCAGCAGCCAAGATTGGCCTAGTACCTACGAGCAGTACTTC.

The sample holds many counts of this clonotype. The DNA of the CDR3 is TGCAGCGCCCAGGCGGGCGCAGGGGTAAAAGAGGAGCTGTTTTTT. Its translation: CSAQAGAGVKEELFF. This chain connects TRBV29-1 to TRBJ2-2; D possibly corresponds to TRBD1 (6 bases). The germline V gene has CDR1 SQVTM and CDR2 ANQGSEA. Trimming shortened V by 7 bases and J by 10 bases, and 25 bases separated the two germline ends. CDR3 length: 15 amino acids.